This entry is about one T cell receptor beta chain. Positively selected for CCR7, the CD45RO-negative cells used as naive CD8 cells excluded terminally differentiated effector memory CD45RA+ cells. The data were obtained in a study of shared clonotypes between healthy human individuals. Turning to the study itself: Used for every donor were three CD4 naive, three CD4 memory, two CD8 naive and one CD8 memory plate.

In replicate PCRs of sorted subsets, roughly 210 ng DNA, some 28,000 T cell genomes, was used. Generated by immunoSEQ multiplex PCR, the TCRdb table keeps only in-frame clones and is missing some. The sample has about 2.1 million clones; roughly 93% are singletons. Germline V CDR1 and CDR2: SGHRS, YFSETQ. Trimming took off 1 base at V and 4 bases at J, with 15 bases between the two ends. This CDR3 spans 15 amino acids. J is TRBJ2-7 and V is TRBV5-1; TRBD1 or TRBD2 may be the D gene (6 bases each). Sequencing used naive CD8+ T cells from PBMCs. The receptor was derived from a man aged 18 to 29 in good health. Some clones in this sample may be carry-over from other donors' samples. The CDR3 is CASSLSSGDFYEQYF. Written as DNA, the CDR3 is TGCGCCAGCAGCTTGAGTTCAGGGGACTTTTACGAGCAGTACTTC.